Each of the 32 T cell receptor beta chains below was sequenced from the same sample in a study of patients and donors after allogeneic stem cell transplantation. Via MiXCR, TCRdb re-called the RT-PCR reads, giving one row per CDR3 protein. Here the sample spans 800,000 to 1,000,000 distinct CDR3 sequences, 18% being singletons. The sequencing input was blood, either unsorted or a sorted T cell fraction (not recorded which). The receptors here all came from a human donor who was either an allogeneic HSCT recipient or a stem cell or donor lymphocyte infusion donor (not recorded which). It is not recorded whose cells these are; they may come from a transplant donor.

The chain combines TRBV20-1 with TRBJ2-1; 8 bases fit TRBD2. Trimming took 6 bases from V and 9 from J; bases not matched to a gene: 10. The CDR3 is made up of 13 amino acids. Germline V CDR1 and CDR2: DFQATT, SNEGSKA (reference sequence). CDR3 bases: TGCAGTGCCGCCGGGGGGGCGCCGGTTGAGCAGTTCTTC. Its translation: CSAAGGAPVEQFF.

This chain connects TRBV12-3 or TRBV12-4 to TRBJ1-6; D remains ambiguous. The ends were cut back, 4 bases at V and 7 bases at J, with 11 bases in the middle. The CDR3 consists of 14 residues. The CDR3 sequence is CASSWARLNSPLHF. The DNA for the CDR3 is TGTGCCAGCAGTTGGGCCCGATTGAATTCACCCCTCCACTTT.

The chain uses TRBV20-1 and TRBJ2-3; D possibly corresponds to TRBD2 (6 bases). The CDR3 runs 14 residues. Germline assignment: CDR1 DFQATT and CDR2 SNEGSKA (reference sequence). V lost 6 bases to trimming and J lost 2 bases, with 15 bases between them. The CDR3 loop reads CSATDYLFTDTQYF. The CDR3 DNA follows: TGCAGTGCCACGGACTATCTCTTCACAGATACGCAGTATTTT.

This clonotype was recorded at least ten times. This chain connects TRBV5-1 to TRBJ2-2, with 7 bases lining up with TRBD1. This CDR3 has 15 residues. V trimming: 4 bases; J trimming: 4 bases; junction bases outside the gene matches: 7. Germline-derived CDR1 and CDR2 are SGHRS and YFSETQ. The CDR3 coding sequence is TGCGCCAGCAGCAGACAGGGACACGCCACCGGGGAGCTGTTTTTT. Translated, it gives CASSRQGHATGELFF. The full variable domain, with the rest looked up from reference TRBV5-1 and TRBJ2-2, is KAGVTQTPRYLIKTRGQQVTLSCSPISGHRSVSWYQQTPGQGLQFLFEYFSETQRNKGNFPGRFSGRQFSNSRSEMNVSTLELGDSALYLCASSRQGHATGELFFGEGSRLTVL.

The J gene is TRBJ1-4, the V gene TRBV6-1, with D possibly TRBD1 on 6 matching bases. CDR1 and CDR2 from the germline V gene are MNHNS and SASEGT. The ends were cut back, 6 bases at V and 5 bases at J, with 16 bases in the middle. CDR3 length: 15 residues. The CDR3 protein is CASSIGTNPNEKLFF. The CDR3 DNA reads TGTGCCAGCAGCATAGGGACAAATCCCAATGAAAAACTGTTTTTT.

The gene calls are TRBV5-5 and TRBJ1-6, with 7 bases fitting TRBD1. J gave up 0 bases and V 3 bases, and 0 bases lay outside the gene matches. The germline CDR1 and CDR2 sequences are SGHKS and YYEKEE (reference sequence). This CDR3 comprises 15 residues. In DNA form, the CDR3 reads TGTGCCAGCAGCTGGGACAGCTCCTATAATTCACCCCTCCACTTT. Translation gives CASSWDSSYNSPLHF. Combining the CDR3 with reference TRBV5-5 and TRBJ1-6 gives the whole variable domain DAGVTQSPTHLIKTRGQQVTLRCSPISGHKSVSWYQQVLGQGPQFIFQYYEKEERGRGNFPDRFSARQFPNYSSELNVNALLLGDSALYLCASSWDSSYNSPLHFGNGTRLTVT.

The gene calls are TRBV20-1 and TRBJ1-2; D possibly corresponds to TRBD1 (6 bases). This CDR3 contains 13 residues. Germline V gene lookup returns CDR1 DFQATT and CDR2 SNEGSKA (reference sequence). V was clipped by 3 bases and J by 8 bases, with 16 bases between them. CDR3 sequence: CSASVTGASGYTF. In nucleotides, the CDR3 is TGCAGTGCTAGTGTGACGGGGGCGTCCGGCTACACCTTC.

The table lists this clonotype with a few counts. This chain joins TRBV20-1 and TRBJ1-1, with TRBD1 as a possible D gene (6 bases). Germline CDR1 and CDR2: DFQATT and SNEGSKA (reference sequence). V lost 5 bases and J 3 bases, leaving 25 bases between the germline ends. The CDR3 contains 17 residues. CDR3 loop: CSAEQGRIGWSDTEAFF. CDR3 coding DNA: TGCAGTGCTGAACAGGGACGGATAGGGTGGTCGGACACTGAAGCTTTCTTT.

The V and J genes are TRBV3-1 and TRBJ1-3, with no clear D. The CDR3 loop spans 14 amino acids. The germline CDR1 and CDR2 sequences are LGHDT and YNNKEL (reference sequence). Trimming cost V 1 base and J 5 bases, with 9 bases left between them. DNA of the CDR3: TGTGCCAGCAGCCAAGGCATCCGAAGAAACACCATATATTTT. As protein: CASSQGIRRNTIYF.

This clonotype has more than one count but fewer than ten. The chain employs TRBV12-3 or TRBV12-4 and TRBJ2-1, with a weak D call TRBD2 (5 bases). Between the trimmed V and J ends, which lost 6 bases and 15 bases, there was a span of 15 bases. The CDR3 spans 11 residues. As DNA, the CDR3 is TGTGCCAGCAGCCCCTCGGGGAGTCGGTTCTTC. Translation gives CASSPSGSRFF.

V usage is TRBV9 and J usage is TRBJ2-5; 7 bases agree with TRBD1. The CDR3 sequence is 13 residues long. CDR1 and CDR2 (germline): SGDLS, YYNGEE. V gave up 3 bases and J gave up 5 bases; unmatched junction bases: 4. Written as DNA, the CDR3 is TGTGCCAGCAGCGGGACAGGCGACGAGACCCAGTACTTC. Encoded protein: CASSGTGDETQYF.

The V call is TRBV14, the J call TRBJ2-7, with 7 bases aligning to TRBD2. J gave up 7 bases and V 4 bases, and 13 bases lay outside the gene matches. This CDR3 comprises 15 residues. Germline CDR1 SGHDN, CDR2 FVKESK. CDR3 protein: CASSLQGTNFEEQYF. The CDR3 DNA reads TGTGCCAGCAGCCTACAAGGGACTAATTTTGAGGAGCAGTACTTC.

This clonotype has more than one count but fewer than ten. The chain combines TRBV20-1 with TRBJ2-5; 7 bases agree with TRBD1. Germline CDR1 DFQATT, CDR2 SNEGSKA (reference sequence). This CDR3 has 14 residues. Losses at the gene ends were 6 bases for V and 3 bases for J; bases not matched to a gene: 10. CDR3 residues: CSADDRDGKETQYF. The DNA for the CDR3 is TGCAGTGCAGATGACAGGGATGGGAAAGAGACCCAGTACTTC.

This clonotype was recorded a few times. The V gene is TRBV20-1, the J gene TRBJ2-1, with 8 bases lining up with TRBD1. The germline gives CDR1 DFQATT, CDR2 SNEGSKA (reference sequence). The V segment lost 6 bases and the J segment 9 bases; nucleotides outside the gene matches: 7. The CDR3 is made up of 12 amino acids. The CDR3 DNA reads TGCAGTGCCCCTGGACAGGGCATTGAGCAGTTCTTC. As protein: CSAPGQGIEQFF.

This clonotype was counted only a few times. V gene TRBV6-1 combines with J gene TRBJ2-7, with D possibly TRBD1 on 6 matching bases. This CDR3 has 15 amino acids. Germline values: CDR1 MNHNS, CDR2 SASEGT. Trimming stripped 4 bases from V and 4 bases from J, with 17 bases between. The CDR3 nucleotides read TGTGCCAGCAGTGTTGCCGCGACAGGATTATACGAGCAGTACTTC. Protein sequence: CASSVAATGLYEQYF.

This clonotype was found a few times. This chain joins TRBV29-1 and TRBJ1-2, with D possibly being TRBD1 (5 bases). The germline CDR1 and CDR2 sequences are SQVTM and ANQGSEA. The CDR3 length is 14 residues. V was cut by 6 bases and J by 2 bases, with 16 bases left in between. The CDR3 nucleotides read TGCAGCGTCCAACTAACCAGGGAAAACTATGGCTACACCTTC. Translating it yields CSVQLTRENYGYTF.

This clonotype was found a few times. This chain connects TRBV6-1 to TRBJ1-4; D may be TRBD1 (6 bases). CDR3 size: 14 residues. V was pared by 5 bases and J by 10 bases, with 17 bases between. Germline V gene sequence: CDR1 MNHNS, CDR2 SASEGT. CDR3 in amino acids: CASSPYAGEGKLFF. CDR3 DNA sequence: TGTGCCAGCAGTCCTTACGCAGGGGAAGGAAAACTGTTTTTT.

This clonotype was observed a few times. The chain has TRBV6-1 and TRBJ2-1; no firm D call. Trimming removed 2 bases from V and 8 bases from J, with 1 base in between. This CDR3 is 10 amino acids long. Looked up from germline, CDR1 is MNHNS and CDR2 is SASEGT. CDR3 DNA: TGTGCCAGCAGTGAATATGAGCAGTTCTTC. Residues: CASSEYEQFF.

The sample holds many counts of this clonotype. The rearrangement uses TRBV5-1 and TRBJ2-1; 10 bases fit TRBD2. Losses at the gene ends were 1 base for V and 3 bases for J; bases not matched to a gene: 7. CDR3 size: 17 residues. Looked up from germline, CDR1 is SGHRS and CDR2 is YFSETQ. In DNA, the CDR3 is TGCGCCAGCAGCTTGATGTCTAGCGGGGGAAGCTACAATGAGCAGTTCTTC. Translating it yields CASSLMSSGGSYNEQFF.

The sample holds a few counts of this clonotype. J is TRBJ2-2 and V is TRBV6-1; 12 nucleotides match TRBD2. Germline values: CDR1 MNHNS, CDR2 SASEGT. V dropped 6 bases and J dropped 0; count of bases not matched to a gene: 5. The CDR3 spans 17 residues. In nucleotides, the CDR3 is TGTGCCAGCAGGGCCACTAGCGGGGGGCCGAACACCGGGGAGCTGTTTTTT. Translation gives CASRATSGGPNTGELFF.

This sequence joins TRBV7-7 and TRBJ2-5; D gene unclear. This CDR3 has 16 amino acids. Between the trimmed V and J ends, which lost 0 bases and 1 base, there was a span of 12 bases. CDR1 is SSHAT and CDR2 is FNYEAQ in the germline V gene (reference sequence). The CDR3 loop is CASSLATATTQETQYF. In DNA, the CDR3 is TGTGCCAGCAGCTTAGCGACGGCTACCACCCAAGAGACCCAGTACTTC.

This clonotype occurred many times. V gene TRBV5-1 combines with J gene TRBJ2-5; 9 bases line up with TRBD2. Per germline, CDR1 SGHRS and CDR2 YFSETQ. Germline trimming cut 0 bases from V and 4 bases from J; bases unmatched to any gene: 1. This CDR3 comprises 14 residues. In DNA, the CDR3 is TGCGCCAGCAGCTTGGAACTAGCGGGAGAGACCCAGTACTTC. As protein: CASSLELAGETQYF.

This clonotype was detected only a few times. The J gene is TRBJ2-1, the V gene TRBV15; D possibly corresponds to TRBD2 (6 bases). CDR1 and CDR2 (germline): LNHNV, YYDKDF (reference sequence). This CDR3 comprises 16 residues. Deletions cut 0 bases from V and 8 bases from J, with 17 bases between. CDR3 region: CATSRDSGTPPYEQFF. CDR3 nucleotide sequence: TGTGCCACCAGCAGAGACTCCGGGACTCCTCCCTATGAGCAGTTCTTC.

There are a few counts of this clonotype. The rearrangement joins TRBV28 to TRBJ2-2; 8 nucleotides agree with TRBD1. J gave up 6 bases and V 7 bases, and 16 bases lay outside the gene matches. CDR1 is MDHEN and CDR2 is SYDVKM in the germline V gene. This CDR3 has 17 residues. The CDR3 sequence is CASNVPGGAVVPGELFF. As DNA, the CDR3 is TGTGCCAGCAATGTCCCAGGGGGCGCGGTGGTACCCGGGGAGCTGTTTTTT.

This chain uses TRBV11-2 with TRBJ2-6; D gene uncertain. The CDR3 extends over 16 amino acids. The germline V gene has CDR1 SGHAT and CDR2 FQNNGV. Trimming pared 4 bases from V and 1 base from J, leaving 11 bases between. CDR3 residues: CASSSPAQSGANVLTF. The CDR3 DNA follows: TGTGCCAGCAGCTCACCCGCGCAGTCTGGGGCCAACGTCCTGACTTTC. Together with reference TRBV11-2 and TRBJ2-6, the CDR3 gives the full variable domain: EAGVAQSPRYKIIEKRQSVAFWCNPISGHATLYWYQQILGQGPKLLIQFQNNGVVDDSQLPKDRFSAERLKGVDSTLKIQPAKLEDSAVYLCASSSPAQSGANVLTFGAGSRLTVL.

This clonotype was seen a few times. This may be a read error: a much more frequent sequence differs by one nucleotide. CDR3 amino acids: CASSATENTEAFF. In DNA, the CDR3 is TGTGCCAGCAGTGCGACAGAGAACACTGAAGCTTTCTTT. The chain carries TRBV6-1 and TRBJ1-1; D perhaps matches TRBD1 (5 bases). CDR1 is MNHNS, CDR2 SASEGT, per germline. V shed 4 bases and J shed 1 base, with 7 bases lying between them. CDR3 length: 13 residues.

This chain connects TRBV20-1 to TRBJ1-2, with D possibly TRBD1 on 5 matching bases. CDR1 is DFQATT and CDR2 is SNEGSKA in the germline V gene (reference sequence). The CDR3 length is 14 residues. The CDR3 DNA follows: TGCACTCCCAATCGGACACCCGAAGGGTATGGCTACACCTTC. Encoded protein: CTPNRTPEGYGYTF.

This clonotype was counted only a few times. The chain employs TRBV12-3 or TRBV12-4 and TRBJ2-7, with D perhaps TRBD1 or TRBD2 (5 bases each). The CDR3 runs 14 residues. The V end lost 3 bases, the J end lost 4 bases, and 13 bases lay between the germline ends. The CDR3 nucleotides are TGTGCCAGCAGTTTGGGACCGATTTTGTACGAGCAGTACTTC. It encodes CASSLGPILYEQYF.

V and J are TRBV18 and TRBJ2-3, with D perhaps TRBD2 (5 bases). CDR3 length equals 13 residues. CDR1 is KGHSH, CDR2 LQKENI, per germline. Trimming shortened V by 10 bases and J by 3 bases, and 14 bases separated the two germline ends. CDR3: CATHPGITDTQYF. For the CDR3, the DNA is TGTGCCACCCATCCCGGGATTACAGATACGCAGTATTTT.

The chain links TRBV2 to TRBJ2-3, with a tentative D call TRBD1 (5 bases). The V and J ends lost 7 bases and 2 bases respectively, with 16 bases between them. Germline CDR1 SNHLY, CDR2 FYNNEI. The CDR3 extends over 15 amino acids. CDR3: CASKERQGPTDTQYF. DNA for the CDR3: TGTGCCAGCAAGGAGCGTCAGGGCCCCACAGATACGCAGTATTTT.

The rearrangement joins TRBV7-2 to TRBJ2-7; 8 positions agree with TRBD1. V lost 4 bases to trimming and J lost 3 bases; unmatched junction nucleotides: 8. This CDR3 contains 15 residues. CDR1 is SGHTA, CDR2 FQGNSA, per germline. CDR3 sequence (DNA): TGTGCCAGCAGCTCCGGGGCAGGGGGCCACTACGAGCAGTACTTC. Translated, it gives CASSSGAGGHYEQYF.

CDR3 amino acids: CASSLLQGVWNEAFF. The CDR3 coding sequence is TGTGCCAGCAGCTTACTGCAGGGTGTGTGGAATGAAGCTTTCTTT. The chain recombines TRBV7-9 with TRBJ1-1; possibly TRBD1 for D (5 bases). Deletions cut 2 bases from V and 7 bases from J, with 17 bases between. CDR1 is SEHNR and CDR2 is FQNEAQ in the germline V gene (reference sequence). There are 15 residues in the CDR3.